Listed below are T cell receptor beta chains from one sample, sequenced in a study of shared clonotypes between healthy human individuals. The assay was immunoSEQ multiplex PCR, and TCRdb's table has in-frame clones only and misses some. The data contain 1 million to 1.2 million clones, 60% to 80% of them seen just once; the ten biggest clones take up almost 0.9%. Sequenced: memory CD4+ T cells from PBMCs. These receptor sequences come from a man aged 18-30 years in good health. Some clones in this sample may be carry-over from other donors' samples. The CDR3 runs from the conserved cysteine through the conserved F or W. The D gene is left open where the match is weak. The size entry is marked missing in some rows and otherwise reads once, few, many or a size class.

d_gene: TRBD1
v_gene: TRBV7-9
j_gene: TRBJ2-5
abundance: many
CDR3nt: TGTGCCAGCAGCGCCCGGACAGGGGGGGAGACCCAGTACTTC
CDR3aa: CASSARTGGETQYF

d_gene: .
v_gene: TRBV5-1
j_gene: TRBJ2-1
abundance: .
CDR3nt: TGCGCCAGCAGCCCTGGGACCACCAGCCACAATGAGCAGTTCTTC
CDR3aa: CASSPGTTSHNEQFF

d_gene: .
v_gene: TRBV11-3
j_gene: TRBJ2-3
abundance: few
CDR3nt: TGTGCCAGCAGCTTCAGTGCGGGAAGGGAAGATACGCAGTATTTT
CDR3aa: CASSFSAGREDTQYF

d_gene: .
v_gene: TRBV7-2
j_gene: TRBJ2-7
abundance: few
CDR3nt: TGTGCCAGCAGCTTAGGTCGGCCACTGACCTACGAGCAGTACTTC
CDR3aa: CASSLGRPLTYEQYF

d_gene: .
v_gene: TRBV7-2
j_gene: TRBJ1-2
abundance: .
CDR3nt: TGTGCCAGCAGCTTAGTGCTGCGTGGTGGCTACACCTTC
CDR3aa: CASSLVLRGGYTF

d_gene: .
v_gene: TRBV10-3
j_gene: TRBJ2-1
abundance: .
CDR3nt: TGTGCCATCAGTGGATTGGGGAATGAGCAGTTCTTC
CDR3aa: CAISGLGNEQFF

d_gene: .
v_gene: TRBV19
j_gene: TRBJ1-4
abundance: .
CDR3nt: TGTGCCAGCGAAGCTAATGAAAAACTGTTTTTT
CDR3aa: CASEANEKLFF

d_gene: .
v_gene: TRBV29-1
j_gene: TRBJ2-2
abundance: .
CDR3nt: TGCAGCGTTGGGGCTACCGAAAAGAACACCGGGGAGCTGTTTTTT
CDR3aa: CSVGATEKNTGELFF

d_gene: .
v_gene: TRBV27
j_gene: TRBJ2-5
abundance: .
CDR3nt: TGTGCCAGCAGGAAACAGCTGGCTGGGGAGACCCAGTACTTC
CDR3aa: CASRKQLAGETQYF

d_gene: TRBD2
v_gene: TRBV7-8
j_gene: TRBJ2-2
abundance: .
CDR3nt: TGTGCCAGCAGCTTAGTAGGGAGCGGGAGGAGTGGCGGGGAGCTGTTTTTT
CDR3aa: CASSLVGSGRSGGELFF

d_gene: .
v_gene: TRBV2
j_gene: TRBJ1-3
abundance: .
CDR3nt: TGTGCCAGCCGTTACGGAAACACCATATATTTT
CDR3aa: CASRYGNTIYF

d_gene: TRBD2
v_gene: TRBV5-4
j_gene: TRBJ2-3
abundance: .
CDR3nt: TGTGCCAGCAGCGCTGTGACTAGCGGGAGTGATACGCAGTATTTT
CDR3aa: CASSAVTSGSDTQYF

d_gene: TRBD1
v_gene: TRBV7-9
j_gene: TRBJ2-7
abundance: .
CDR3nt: TGTGCCAGCAGCAACGGACAGGGGGCCTACGAGCAGTACTTC
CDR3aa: CASSNGQGAYEQYF

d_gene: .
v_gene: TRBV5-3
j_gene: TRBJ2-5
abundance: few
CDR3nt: TGTGCCAGAAGCTTTCCCTGGGCTAGCTCCGGGGTGGCCCAGTACTTC
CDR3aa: CARSFPWASSGVAQYF

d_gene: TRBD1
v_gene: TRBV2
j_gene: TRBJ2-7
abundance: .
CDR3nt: TGTGCCAGCAGCCGGGACAGCGTTTCCTACGAGCAGTACTTC
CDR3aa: CASSRDSVSYEQYF

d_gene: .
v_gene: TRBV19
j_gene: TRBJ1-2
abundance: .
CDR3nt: TGTGCCAGTAGTATCGGATCCACAGGGACCTATGGCTACACCTTC
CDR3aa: CASSIGSTGTYGYTF

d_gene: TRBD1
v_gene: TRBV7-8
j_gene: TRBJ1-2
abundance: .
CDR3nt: TGTGCCAGCAGCTGGGGACAGGCCCTGCTTGATGGCTACACCTTC
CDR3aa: CASSWGQALLDGYTF

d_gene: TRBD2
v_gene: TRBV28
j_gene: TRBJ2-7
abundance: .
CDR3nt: TGTGCCAGCAGTCTACCCGGACTAGCGGGCTCCTACGAGCAGTACTTC
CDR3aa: CASSLPGLAGSYEQYF

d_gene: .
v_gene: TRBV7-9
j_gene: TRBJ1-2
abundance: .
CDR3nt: TGTGCCAGCAGCTTAGGGGGCGGTATCACCGTTGATGGCTACACCTTC
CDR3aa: CASSLGGGITVDGYTF

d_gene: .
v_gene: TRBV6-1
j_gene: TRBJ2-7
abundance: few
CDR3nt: TGTGCCAGCAGTGAAATACAGAGCTCCTACGAGCAGTACTTC
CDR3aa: CASSEIQSSYEQYF